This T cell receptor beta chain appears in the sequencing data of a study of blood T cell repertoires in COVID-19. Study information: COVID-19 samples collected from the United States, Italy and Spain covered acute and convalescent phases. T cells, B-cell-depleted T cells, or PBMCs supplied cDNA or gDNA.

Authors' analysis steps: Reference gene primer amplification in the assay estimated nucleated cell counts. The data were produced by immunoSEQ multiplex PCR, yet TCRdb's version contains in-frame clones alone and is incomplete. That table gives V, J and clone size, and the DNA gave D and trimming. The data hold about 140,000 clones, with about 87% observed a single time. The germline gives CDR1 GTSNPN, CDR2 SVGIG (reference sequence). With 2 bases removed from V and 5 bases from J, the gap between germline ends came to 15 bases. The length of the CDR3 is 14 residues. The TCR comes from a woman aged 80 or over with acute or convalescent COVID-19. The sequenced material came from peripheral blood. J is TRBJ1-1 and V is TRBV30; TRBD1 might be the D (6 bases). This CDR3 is CAWSPTGTTTEAFF. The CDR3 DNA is TGTGCCTGGAGTCCGACGGGGACAACGACTGAAGCTTTCTTT. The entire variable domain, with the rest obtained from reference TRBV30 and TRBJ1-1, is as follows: SQTIHQWPATLVQPVGSPLSLECTVEGTSNPNLYWYRQAAGRGLQLLFYSVGIGQISSEVPQNLSASRPQDRQFILSSKKLLLSDSGFYLCAWSPTGTTTEAFFGQGTRLTVV.